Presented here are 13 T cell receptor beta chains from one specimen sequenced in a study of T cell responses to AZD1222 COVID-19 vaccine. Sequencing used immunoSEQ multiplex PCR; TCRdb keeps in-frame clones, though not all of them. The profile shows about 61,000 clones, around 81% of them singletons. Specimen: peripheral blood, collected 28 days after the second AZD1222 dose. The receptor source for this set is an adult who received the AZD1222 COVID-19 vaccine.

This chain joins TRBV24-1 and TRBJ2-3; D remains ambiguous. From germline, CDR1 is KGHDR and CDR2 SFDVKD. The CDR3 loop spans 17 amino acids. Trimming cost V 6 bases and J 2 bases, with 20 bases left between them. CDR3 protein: CATSSARVTEDTDTQYF. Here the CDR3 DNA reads TGTGCCACCAGTTCCGCCCGGGTTACCGAGGACACAGATACGCAGTATTTT.

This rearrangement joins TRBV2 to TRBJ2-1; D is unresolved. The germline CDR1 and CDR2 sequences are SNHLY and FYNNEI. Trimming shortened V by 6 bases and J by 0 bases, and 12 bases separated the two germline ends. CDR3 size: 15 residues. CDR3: CASSLSRSSYNEQFF. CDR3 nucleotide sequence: TGTGCCAGCAGCCTCTCAAGAAGCTCCTACAATGAGCAGTTCTTC.

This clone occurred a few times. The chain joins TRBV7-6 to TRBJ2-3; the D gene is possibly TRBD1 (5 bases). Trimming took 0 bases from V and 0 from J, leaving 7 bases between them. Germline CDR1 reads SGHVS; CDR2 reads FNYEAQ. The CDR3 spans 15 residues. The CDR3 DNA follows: TGTGCCAGCAGCTTAGCCGACAGTAGCACAGATACGCAGTATTTT. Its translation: CASSLADSSTDTQYF.

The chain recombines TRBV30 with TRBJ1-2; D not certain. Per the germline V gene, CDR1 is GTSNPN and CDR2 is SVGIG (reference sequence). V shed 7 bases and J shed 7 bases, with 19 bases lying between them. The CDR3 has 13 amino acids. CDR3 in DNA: TGTGCCTTTTGGATTGACGGGGAGTCTGGCTACACCTTC. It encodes CAFWIDGESGYTF.

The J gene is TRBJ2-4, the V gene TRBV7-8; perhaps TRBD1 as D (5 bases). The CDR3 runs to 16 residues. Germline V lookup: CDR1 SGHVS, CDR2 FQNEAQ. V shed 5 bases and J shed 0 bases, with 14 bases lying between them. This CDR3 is CASSVRQLEAKNIQYF. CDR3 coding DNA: TGTGCCAGCAGCGTAAGACAGTTAGAAGCCAAAAACATTCAGTACTTC.

The DNA for the CDR3 is TGTGCCCTTCGTAGCTGGGACGGCACCTACGAGCAGTACTTC. It codes for CALRSWDGTYEQYF. The chain recombines TRBV2 with TRBJ2-7; D may match TRBD1 or TRBD2 (5 bases each). The V gene's germline CDR1 is SNHLY and CDR2 FYNNEI. The CDR3 has 14 amino acids. V was pared by 11 bases and J by 2 bases, with 19 bases between.

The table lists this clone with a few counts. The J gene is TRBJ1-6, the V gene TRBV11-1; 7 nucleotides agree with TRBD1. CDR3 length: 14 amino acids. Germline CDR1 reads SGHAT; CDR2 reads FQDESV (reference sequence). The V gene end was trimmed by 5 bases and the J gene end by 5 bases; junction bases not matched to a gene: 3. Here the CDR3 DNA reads TGTGCCAGCAGCCGGACAGGCAATAATTCACCCCTCCACTTT. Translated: CASSRTGNNSPLHF.

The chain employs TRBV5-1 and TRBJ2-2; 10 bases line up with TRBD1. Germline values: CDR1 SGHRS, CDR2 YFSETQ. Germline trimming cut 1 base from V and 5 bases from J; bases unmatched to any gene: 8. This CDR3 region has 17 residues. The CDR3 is CASSLQPLGQGTGELFF. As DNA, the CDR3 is TGCGCCAGCAGCTTGCAACCACTGGGACAGGGGACCGGGGAGCTGTTTTTT.

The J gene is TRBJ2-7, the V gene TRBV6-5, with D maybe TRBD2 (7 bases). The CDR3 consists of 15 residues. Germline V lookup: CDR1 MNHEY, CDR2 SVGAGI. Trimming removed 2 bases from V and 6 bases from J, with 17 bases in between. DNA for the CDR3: TGTGCCAGCAGTTACGGGGGGGCGGTAAACGGCGAGCAGTACTTC. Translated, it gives CASSYGGAVNGEQYF.

The CDR3 DNA reads TGTGCCAGCAGTTTATGGTCGGGAGAACCTGAGCAGTTCTTC. Protein product: CASSLWSGEPEQFF. J is TRBJ2-1 and V is TRBV27; a possible D gene is TRBD2 (6 bases). Per the germline V gene, CDR1 is MNHEY and CDR2 is SMNVEV (reference sequence). The CDR3 has 14 residues. Trimming removed 1 base from V and 9 bases from J, with 13 bases in between.

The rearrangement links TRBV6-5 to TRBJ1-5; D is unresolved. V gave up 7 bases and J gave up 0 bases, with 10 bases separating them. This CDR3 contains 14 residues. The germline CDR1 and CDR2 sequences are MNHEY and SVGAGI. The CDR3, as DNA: TGTGCCAGCACGGTAAGAAATAGCAATCAGCCCCAGCATTTT. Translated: CASTVRNSNQPQHF.

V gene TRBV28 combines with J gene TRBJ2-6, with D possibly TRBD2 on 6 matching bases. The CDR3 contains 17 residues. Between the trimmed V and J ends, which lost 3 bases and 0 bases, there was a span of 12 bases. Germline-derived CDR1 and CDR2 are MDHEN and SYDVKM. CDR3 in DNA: TGTGCCAGCAGTTTCAGGAGGGGACGCTCTGGGGCCAACGTCCTGACTTTC. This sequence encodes CASSFRRGRSGANVLTF. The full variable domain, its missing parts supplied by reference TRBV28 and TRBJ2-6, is DVKVTQSSRYLVKRTGEKVFLECVQDMDHENMFWYRQDPGLGLRLIYFSYDVKMKEKGDIPEGYSVSREKKERFSLILESASTNQTSMYLCASSFRRGRSGANVLTFGAGSRLTVL.

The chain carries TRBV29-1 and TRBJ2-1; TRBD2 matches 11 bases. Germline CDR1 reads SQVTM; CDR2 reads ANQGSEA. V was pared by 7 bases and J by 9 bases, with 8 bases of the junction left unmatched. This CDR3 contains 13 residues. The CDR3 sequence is CSGQLAGAGEQFF. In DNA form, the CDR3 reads TGCAGCGGCCAACTAGCGGGAGCGGGTGAGCAGTTCTTC.